The 26 T cell receptor beta chains listed next were all sequenced from one sample in a study of identical twins. In TCRdb, the 5' RACE reads were re-called with MiXCR into one record per CDR3 protein. Among some 1,600,000 distinct CDR3 sequences, around a third were seen once, and the ten largest hold about 0.3%. The source material was cord blood. All receptors come from a newborn girl in good health.

The sample holds a few counts of this clonotype. The chain is built from TRBV11-2 and TRBJ2-1; D call uncertain. CDR1 is SGHAT, CDR2 FQNNGV, per germline. V dropped 5 bases and J dropped 3 bases, with 11 bases sitting between them. There are 14 residues in the CDR3. CDR3: CASSTGPLYNEQFF. The DNA of the CDR3 is TGTGCCAGCAGCACCGGACCCCTCTACAATGAGCAGTTCTTC.

Of note for this clonotype: An end of the junction does not agree with germline; a read error may underlie this. V usage is TRBV10-3 and J usage is TRBJ2-7; 8 bases match TRBD1. The CDR3 is 14 amino acids. Germline lookup yields CDR1 ENHRY and CDR2 SYGVKD. DNA of the CDR3: TGTGCCATCGGTGATACAGGGGGGTCCTACGAGCAGTACTTC. Encoded protein: CAIGDTGGSYEQYF.

The chain employs TRBV20-1 and TRBJ2-2; D not resolved. CDR3 length: 13 residues. Per the germline V gene, CDR1 is DFQATT and CDR2 is SNEGSKA (reference sequence). With 1 base removed from V and 1 base from J, the gap between germline ends came to 4 bases. The CDR3: CSARARNTGELFF. The CDR3 DNA reads TGCAGTGCTAGAGCTAGGAACACCGGGGAGCTGTTTTTT.

The chain combines TRBV2 with TRBJ1-5, with D possibly matching TRBD1 (6 bases). V was shortened by 4 bases and J by 1 base, with 8 bases between the two germline ends. This CDR3 contains 14 residues. CDR1 SNHLY and CDR2 FYNNEI come from the germline V gene. CDR3: CASSGGTSNQPQHF. DNA of the CDR3: TGTGCCAGCAGTGGGGGGACAAGCAATCAGCCCCAGCATTTT. Complete variable domain (other parts from reference TRBV2 and TRBJ1-5): EPEVTQTPSHQVTQMGQEVILRCVPISNHLYFYWYRQILGQKVEFLVSFYNNEISEKSEIFDDQFSVERPDGSNFTLKIRSTKLEDSAMYFCASSGGTSNQPQHFGDGTRLSIL.

This clonotype was seen more than once but under ten times. V and J are TRBV27 and TRBJ2-1, with 7 bases that match TRBD1. CDR1 and CDR2 from the germline V gene are MNHEY and SMNVEV (reference sequence). Trimming took 5 bases from V and 7 from J; bases not matched to a gene: 11. This CDR3 spans 15 amino acids. CDR3 loop: CASSTPGQPWNEQFF. For the CDR3, the DNA is TGTGCCAGCAGTACCCCGGGACAGCCTTGGAATGAGCAGTTCTTC.

This clonotype was found a few times. The rearrangement links TRBV21-1 to TRBJ2-1; TRBD1 is taken as the D call from the table, unchecked against the DNA. TRBV21-1 is deemed a pseudogene. This CDR3 has 18 residues. The CDR3 protein is CASTRSKEGAGAGNEQFF. For the CDR3, the DNA is TGTGCCAGCACCCGAAGCAAAGAAGGTGCGGGGGCGGGGAATGAGCAGTTCTTC.

This clonotype was found a few times. V usage is TRBV12-3 or TRBV12-4 and J usage is TRBJ1-4; TRBD1 is a possible D gene (6 bases). The CDR3 has 13 residues. The ends were cut back, 4 bases at V and 6 bases at J, with 9 bases in the middle. Here the CDR3 DNA reads TGTGCCAGCAGTTACAGGGTGGATGAAAAACTGTTTTTT. Protein product: CASSYRVDEKLFF.

V gene TRBV11-2 combines with J gene TRBJ1-1, with D maybe TRBD1 (6 bases). CDR3 size: 13 residues. With 4 bases removed from V and 6 bases from J, the gap between germline ends came to 12 bases. Germline V lookup: CDR1 SGHAT, CDR2 FQNNGV. This CDR3 reads CASSSYRDAEAFF. DNA of the CDR3: TGTGCCAGCAGCTCGTACAGGGATGCTGAAGCTTTCTTT.

The chain combines TRBV13 with TRBJ1-4; possible D gene TRBD1, 6 bases. CDR1 and CDR2 (germline): PRHDT, FYEKMQ (reference sequence). The CDR3 sequence is 14 residues long. Deletions cut 8 bases from V and 1 base from J, with 11 bases between. Written as DNA, the CDR3 is TGTGCCAGCGGACAGTCCCTAACTAATGAAAAACTGTTTTTT. Translated, it gives CASGQSLTNEKLFF. Supplemented by reference TRBV13 and TRBJ1-4, the full variable domain reads AAGVIQSPRHLIKEKRETATLKCYPIPRHDTVYWYQQGPGQDPQFLISFYEKMQSDKGSIPDRFSAQQFSDYHSELNMSSLELGDSALYFCASGQSLTNEKLFFGSGTQLSVL.

The V and J genes are TRBV5-1 and TRBJ2-7; 12 bases are a match to TRBD1. This CDR3 has 14 residues. V dropped 4 bases and J dropped 6; count of bases not matched to a gene: 5. Germline V lookup: CDR1 SGHRS, CDR2 YFSETQ. The chain's CDR3 is CASSAGTGGSEQYF. DNA of the CDR3: TGCGCCAGCAGCGCGGGGACAGGGGGCTCCGAGCAGTACTTC.

There are a few counts of this clonotype. The chain carries TRBV9 and TRBJ2-7, with D perhaps matching TRBD2 (6 bases). Trimming left V 0 bases short and J 7 bases short, with 14 bases between. This CDR3 spans 14 amino acids. In germline, CDR1 is SGDLS, CDR2 YYNGEE. CDR3 amino acids: CASSVEEGVGEQYF. The DNA of the CDR3 is TGTGCCAGCAGCGTAGAGGAGGGAGTGGGTGAGCAGTACTTC.

The rearrangement links TRBV4-1 to TRBJ2-7; possibly TRBD1 for D (5 bases). The germline V gene encodes CDR1 MGHRA and CDR2 YSYEKL. The CDR3 has 14 residues. V gave up 1 base and J gave up 3 bases, with 10 bases separating them. The CDR3 loop reads CASSQGTNFYEQYF. The CDR3 nucleotides read TGCGCCAGCAGCCAAGGGACAAATTTCTACGAGCAGTACTTC.

The J gene is TRBJ1-2, the V gene TRBV12-3 or TRBV12-4; TRBD1 aligns across 12 bases. The CDR3 length is 18 residues. The J segment lost 2 bases and the V segment lost 3 bases, leaving 10 bases of the junction unmatched. Here the CDR3 reads CASSFGRIGTGGNYGYTF. CDR3 nucleotides: TGTGCCAGCAGTTTCGGTAGAATAGGGACAGGGGGCAACTATGGCTACACCTTC.

The V call is TRBV6-6, the J call TRBJ1-2; D is undetermined. The ends were cut back, 4 bases at V and 1 base at J, with 10 bases in the middle. Per germline, CDR1 MNHNY and CDR2 SVGAGI (reference sequence). CDR3 length: 14 residues. The CDR3 nucleotides read TGTGCCAGCAGTTTTTACAATAGTAACTATGGCTACACCTTC. The encoded protein is CASSFYNSNYGYTF.

The gene calls are TRBV11-1 and TRBJ2-1; TRBD2 matches at 8 bases. The DNA end is more similar to TRBJ2-7, so the J call may be wrong. Germline-derived CDR1 and CDR2 are SGHAT and FQDESV (reference sequence). The CDR3 covers 16 residues. The CDR3 here is CASSLLRGGSYNEQYF. The CDR3 DNA sequence: TGTGCCAGCAGCTTACTACGGGGGGGCTCTTACAATGAGCAGTACTTC.

The CDR3 here is CSARNGADSSYNSPLHF. For the CDR3, the DNA is TGCAGTGCTAGAAATGGAGCGGACAGCTCCTATAATTCACCCCTCCACTTT. This chain connects TRBV20-1 to TRBJ1-6, with a weak D call TRBD1 (6 bases). Trimming took off 2 bases at V and 0 bases at J, with 14 bases between the two ends. The CDR3 covers 17 residues. Germline V gene sequence: CDR1 DFQATT, CDR2 SNEGSKA (reference sequence).

This clonotype came up a few times. The chain uses TRBV7-8 and TRBJ2-1; D may be TRBD2 (5 bases). There are 13 residues in the CDR3. Germline values: CDR1 SGHVS, CDR2 FQNEAQ. The ends were cut back, 5 bases at V and 12 bases at J, with 17 bases in the middle. CDR3 DNA sequence: TGTGCCAGCAGCCGCACTAGGGATCGCTGGCAGTTCTTC. The encoded protein is CASSRTRDRWQFF. The entire variable domain, with the rest obtained from reference TRBV7-8 and TRBJ2-1, is as follows: GAGVSQSPRYKVAKRGQDVALRCDPISGHVSLFWYQQALGQGPEFLTYFQNEAQLDKSGLPSDRFFAERPEGSVSTLKIQRTQQEDSAVYLCASSRTRDRWQFFGPGTRLTVL.

This clonotype has a handful of counts. The chain couples TRBV5-1 to TRBJ2-5; unclear D gene. The germline gives CDR1 SGHRS, CDR2 YFSETQ. The CDR3 spans 14 residues. Trimming took off 5 bases at V and 5 bases at J, with 16 bases between the two ends. CDR3 sequence (DNA): TGCGCCAGCAGTTATGGGCAGTCCGGTGAGACCCAGTACTTC. Protein: CASSYGQSGETQYF.

The V call is TRBV6-1, the J call TRBJ2-1, with D uncertain. V was pared by 1 base and J by 10 bases, with 11 bases between. This CDR3 spans 13 amino acids. Germline V CDR1 and CDR2: MNHNS, SASEGT. DNA of the CDR3: TGTGCCAGCAGTGAAGGGGCAGTCTACGAGCAGTTCTTC. Amino acid sequence: CASSEGAVYEQFF.

The chain combines TRBV7-9 with TRBJ2-1; D is possibly TRBD2 (6 bases). The V gene lost 7 bases and the J gene lost 5 bases, with 12 bases spanning the gap. This CDR3 comprises 13 residues. Germline V gives CDR1 SEHNR, CDR2 FQNEAQ (reference sequence). CDR3 in DNA: TGTGCCAGCACCCCCTCTAGCGACAATGAGCAGTTCTTC. This sequence encodes CASTPSSDNEQFF.

This clonotype occurred a few times. The V call is TRBV24-1, the J call TRBJ2-7; 14 nucleotides match TRBD2. This CDR3 has 17 residues. CDR1 and CDR2 from the germline V gene are KGHDR and SFDVKD. V shed 2 bases, J shed 7 bases, and the junction held 9 bases outside the gene matches. CDR3 nucleotide sequence: TGTGCCACCAGTGATTCATCGGGACTAGCGGGAGAAAAGGAGCAGTACTTC. Its protein is CATSDSSGLAGEKEQYF.

V and J are TRBV28 and TRBJ1-6, with 8 nucleotides matching TRBD1. This CDR3 region has 14 residues. V lost 5 bases, J lost 9 bases, and 6 bases stayed unmatched. CDR1 and CDR2 from the germline V gene are MDHEN and SYDVKM. The CDR3: CASSPTGGTSPLHF. As DNA, the CDR3 is TGTGCCAGCAGTCCTACAGGGGGTACTTCACCCCTCCACTTT.

This clonotype was seen ten or more times. The genes are TRBV10-3 and TRBJ2-3; D possibly corresponds to TRBD1 (5 bases). Germline V lookup: CDR1 ENHRY, CDR2 SYGVKD. The V end lost 0 bases, the J end lost 2 bases, and 6 bases lay between the germline ends. The CDR3 sequence is 14 residues long. The CDR3 sequence is CAISESQVTDTQYF. The CDR3, as DNA: TGTGCCATCAGTGAGTCACAGGTCACAGATACGCAGTATTTT.

V gene TRBV4-1 combines with J gene TRBJ2-5; TRBD1 aligns across 8 bases. The DNA end is more similar to TRBJ2-1, so the J call may be wrong. CDR1 and CDR2 (germline): MGHRA, YSYEKL. CDR3 length: 14 residues. CDR3: CASSRTGTQETQFF. DNA for the CDR3: TGCGCCAGCAGCCGGACAGGGACTCAAGAGACCCAGTTCTTC.

The chain couples TRBV3-1 to TRBJ2-1; the match to TRBD2 covers 8 bases. The CDR3 spans 15 residues. Germline CDR1 and CDR2: LGHDT and YNNKEL (reference sequence). The V gene end was trimmed by 6 bases and the J gene end by 2 bases; junction bases not matched to a gene: 6. CDR3 region: CASRSTSGAYNEQFF. The CDR3 DNA sequence: TGTGCCAGCAGGTCAACTAGCGGAGCCTACAATGAGCAGTTCTTC.

In its sample, this clonotype was seen a few times. The CDR3 DNA sequence: TGCAGCGTCCACAGGGGAGGGGGTCGGATGAACACTGAAGCTTTCTTT. Translation: CSVHRGGGRMNTEAFF. The V and J genes are TRBV29-1 and TRBJ1-1, with 7 bases matching TRBD1. CDR1 and CDR2 from the germline V gene are SQVTM and ANQGSEA. The CDR3 length is 16 residues. V shed 6 bases and J 0 bases; nucleotides not matched to a gene: 13.